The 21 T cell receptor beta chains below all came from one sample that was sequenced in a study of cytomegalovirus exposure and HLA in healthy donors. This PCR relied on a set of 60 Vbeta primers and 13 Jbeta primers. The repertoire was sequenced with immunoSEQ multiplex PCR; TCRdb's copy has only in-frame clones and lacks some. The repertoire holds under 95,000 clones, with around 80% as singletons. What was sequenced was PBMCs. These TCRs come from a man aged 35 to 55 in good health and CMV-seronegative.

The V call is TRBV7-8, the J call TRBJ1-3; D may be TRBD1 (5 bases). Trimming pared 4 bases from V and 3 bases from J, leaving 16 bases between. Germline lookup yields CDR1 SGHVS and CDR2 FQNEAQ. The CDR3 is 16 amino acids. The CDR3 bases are TGTGCCAGCAGCTACCAGGGCTCCCCGGGTGGAAACACCATATATTTT. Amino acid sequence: CASSYQGSPGGNTIYF.

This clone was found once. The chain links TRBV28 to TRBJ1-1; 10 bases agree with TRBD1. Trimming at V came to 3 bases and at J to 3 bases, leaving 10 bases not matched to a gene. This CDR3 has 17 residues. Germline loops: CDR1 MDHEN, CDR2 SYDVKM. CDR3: CASSLFDRGLDDTEAFF. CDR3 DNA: TGTGCCAGCAGTTTGTTTGACAGGGGGCTTGATGACACTGAAGCTTTCTTT.

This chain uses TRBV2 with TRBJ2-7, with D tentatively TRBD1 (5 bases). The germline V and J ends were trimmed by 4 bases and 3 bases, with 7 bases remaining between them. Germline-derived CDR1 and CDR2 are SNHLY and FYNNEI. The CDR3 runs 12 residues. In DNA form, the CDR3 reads TGTGCCAGCAGTGGACAGCTCTACGAGCAGTACTTC. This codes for CASSGQLYEQYF. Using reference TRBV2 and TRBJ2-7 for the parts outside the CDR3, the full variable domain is EPEVTQTPSHQVTQMGQEVILRCVPISNHLYFYWYRQILGQKVEFLVSFYNNEISEKSEIFDDQFSVERPDGSNFTLKIRSTKLEDSAMYFCASSGQLYEQYFGPGTRLTVT.

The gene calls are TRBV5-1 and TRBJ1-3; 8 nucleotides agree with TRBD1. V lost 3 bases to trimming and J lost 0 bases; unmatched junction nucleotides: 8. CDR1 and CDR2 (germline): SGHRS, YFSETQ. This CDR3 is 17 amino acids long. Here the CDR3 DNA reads TGCGCCAGCAGCTACGGGGACAGGAGAGACTCTGGAAACACCATATATTTT. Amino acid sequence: CASSYGDRRDSGNTIYF.

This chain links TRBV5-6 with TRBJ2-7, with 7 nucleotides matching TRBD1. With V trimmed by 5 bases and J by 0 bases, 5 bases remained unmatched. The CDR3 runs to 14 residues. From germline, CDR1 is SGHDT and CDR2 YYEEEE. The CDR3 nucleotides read TGTGCCAGCAGGTTAGGGACAGTCTCCTACGAGCAGTACTTC. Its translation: CASRLGTVSYEQYF.

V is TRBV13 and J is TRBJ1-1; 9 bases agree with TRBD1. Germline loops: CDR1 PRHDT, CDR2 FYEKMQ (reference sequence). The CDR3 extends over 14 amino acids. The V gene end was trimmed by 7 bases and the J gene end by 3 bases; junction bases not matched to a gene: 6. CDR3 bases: TGTGCCAGCATCCGACAGGGGGGGGACACTGAAGCTTTCTTT. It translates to CASIRQGGDTEAFF.

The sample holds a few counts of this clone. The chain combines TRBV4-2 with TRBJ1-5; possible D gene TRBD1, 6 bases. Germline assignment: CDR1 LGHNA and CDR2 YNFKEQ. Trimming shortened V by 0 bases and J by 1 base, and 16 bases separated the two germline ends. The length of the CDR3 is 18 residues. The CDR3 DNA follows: TGTGCCAGCAGCCAAGATGGGGGGGCCGGGATGAGCAATCAGCCCCAGCATTTT. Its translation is CASSQDGGAGMSNQPQHF.

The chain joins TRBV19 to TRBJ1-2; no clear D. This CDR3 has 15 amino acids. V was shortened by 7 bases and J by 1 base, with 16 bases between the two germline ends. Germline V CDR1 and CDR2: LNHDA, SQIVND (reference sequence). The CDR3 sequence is CASTLSRDFNYGYTF. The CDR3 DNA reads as TGTGCCAGTACCCTTTCCCGGGATTTTAACTATGGCTACACCTTC.

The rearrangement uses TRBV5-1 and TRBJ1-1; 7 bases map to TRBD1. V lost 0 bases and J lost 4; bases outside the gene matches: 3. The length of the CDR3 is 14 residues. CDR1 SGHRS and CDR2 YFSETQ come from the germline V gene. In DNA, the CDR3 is TGCGCCAGCAGCTTGGTGTCAGGGGGCACTGAAGCTTTCTTT. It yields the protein CASSLVSGGTEAFF.

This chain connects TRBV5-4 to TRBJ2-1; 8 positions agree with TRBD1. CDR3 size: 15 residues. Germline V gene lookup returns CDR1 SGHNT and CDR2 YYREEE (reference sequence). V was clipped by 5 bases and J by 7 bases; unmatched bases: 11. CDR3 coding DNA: TGTGCCAGCAGTCCAGGGGGCGCAAGGGGGAATGAGCAGTTCTTC. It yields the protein CASSPGGARGNEQFF.

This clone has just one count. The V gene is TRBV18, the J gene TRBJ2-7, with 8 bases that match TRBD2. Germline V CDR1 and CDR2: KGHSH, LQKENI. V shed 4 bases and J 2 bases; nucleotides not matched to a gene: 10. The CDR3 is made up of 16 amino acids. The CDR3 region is CASSRYQAGGTYEQYF. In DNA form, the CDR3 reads TGTGCCAGCTCACGATACCAGGCGGGAGGTACCTACGAGCAGTACTTC.

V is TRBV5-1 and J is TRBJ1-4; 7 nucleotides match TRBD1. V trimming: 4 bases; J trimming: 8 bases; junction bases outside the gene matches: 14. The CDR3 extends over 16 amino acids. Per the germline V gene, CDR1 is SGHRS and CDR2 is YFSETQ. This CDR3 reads CASSPRGQAVQEKLFF. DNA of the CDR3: TGCGCCAGCAGCCCCCGCGGACAGGCCGTCCAGGAAAAACTGTTTTTT.

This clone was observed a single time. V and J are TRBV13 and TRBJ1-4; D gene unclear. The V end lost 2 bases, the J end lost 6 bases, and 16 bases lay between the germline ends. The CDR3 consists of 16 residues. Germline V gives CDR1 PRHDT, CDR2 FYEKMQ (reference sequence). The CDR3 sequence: CASSLKYGQKDEKLFF. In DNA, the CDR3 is TGTGCCAGCAGCTTAAAATATGGGCAGAAAGATGAAAAACTGTTTTTT.

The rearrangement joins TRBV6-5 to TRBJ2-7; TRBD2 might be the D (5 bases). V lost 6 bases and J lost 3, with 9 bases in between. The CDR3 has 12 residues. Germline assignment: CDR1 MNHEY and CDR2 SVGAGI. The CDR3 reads CASSSGLYEQYF. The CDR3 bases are TGTGCCAGCAGCTCCGGACTCTACGAGCAGTACTTC.

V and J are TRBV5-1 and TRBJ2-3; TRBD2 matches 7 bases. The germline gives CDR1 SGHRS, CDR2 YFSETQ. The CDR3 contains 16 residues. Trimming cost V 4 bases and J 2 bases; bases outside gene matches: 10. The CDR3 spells CASSPKLAFNTDTQYF. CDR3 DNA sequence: TGCGCCAGCAGCCCCAAACTAGCGTTCAACACAGATACGCAGTATTTT. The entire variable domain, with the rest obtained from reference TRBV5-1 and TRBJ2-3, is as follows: KAGVTQTPRYLIKTRGQQVTLSCSPISGHRSVSWYQQTPGQGLQFLFEYFSETQRNKGNFPGRFSGRQFSNSRSEMNVSTLELGDSALYLCASSPKLAFNTDTQYFGPGTRLTVL.

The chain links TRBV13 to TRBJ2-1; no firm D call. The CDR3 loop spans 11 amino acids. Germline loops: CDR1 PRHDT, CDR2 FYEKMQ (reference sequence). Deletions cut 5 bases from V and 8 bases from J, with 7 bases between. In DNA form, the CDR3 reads TGTGCCAGCAGCGTTGCGGATGAGCAGTTCTTC. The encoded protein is CASSVADEQFF.

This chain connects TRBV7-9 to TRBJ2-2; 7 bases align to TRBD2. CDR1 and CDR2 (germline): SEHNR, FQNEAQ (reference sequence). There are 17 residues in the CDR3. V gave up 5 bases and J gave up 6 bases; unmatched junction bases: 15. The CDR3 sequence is CASSGRGGPGLSGELFF. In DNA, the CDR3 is TGTGCCAGCAGCGGGAGGGGCGGACCAGGTTTGTCCGGGGAGCTGTTTTTT.

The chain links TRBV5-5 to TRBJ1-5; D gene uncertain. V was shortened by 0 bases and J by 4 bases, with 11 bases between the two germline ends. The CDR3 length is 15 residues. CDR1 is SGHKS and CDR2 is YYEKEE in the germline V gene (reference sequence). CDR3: CASSLAFHLNQPQHF. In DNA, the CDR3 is TGTGCCAGCAGCTTGGCCTTTCACTTAAATCAGCCCCAGCATTTT. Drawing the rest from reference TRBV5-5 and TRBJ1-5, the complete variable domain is DAGVTQSPTHLIKTRGQQVTLRCSPISGHKSVSWYQQVLGQGPQFIFQYYEKEERGRGNFPDRFSARQFPNYSSELNVNALLLGDSALYLCASSLAFHLNQPQHFGDGTRLSIL.

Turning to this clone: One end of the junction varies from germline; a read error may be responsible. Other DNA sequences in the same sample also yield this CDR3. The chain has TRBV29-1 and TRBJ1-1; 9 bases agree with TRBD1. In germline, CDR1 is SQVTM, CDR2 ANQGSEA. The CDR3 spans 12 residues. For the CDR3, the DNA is TGCAGCGGTGGACAGGGGAACACCGAAGCTTTCTTT. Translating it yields CSGGQGNTEAFF.

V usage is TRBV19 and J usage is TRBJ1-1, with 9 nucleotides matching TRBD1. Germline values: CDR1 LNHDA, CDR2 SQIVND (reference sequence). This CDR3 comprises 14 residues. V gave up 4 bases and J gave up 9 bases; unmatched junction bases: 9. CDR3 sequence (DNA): TGTGCCAGTAGTACGGCGGGACAGGGTTTTAAAGCTTTCTTT. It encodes CASSTAGQGFKAFF.

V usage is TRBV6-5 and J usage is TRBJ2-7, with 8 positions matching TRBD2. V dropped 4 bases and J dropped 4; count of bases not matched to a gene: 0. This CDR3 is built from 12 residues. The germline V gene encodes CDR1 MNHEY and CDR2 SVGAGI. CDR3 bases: TGTGCCAGCAGTTTAGCGGGGTACGAGCAGTACTTC. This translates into CASSLAGYEQYF.